A single sample gave rise to the 30 T cell receptor beta chains below, sequenced in a study of T cell responses to AZD1222 COVID-19 vaccine. Sequencing was performed with immunoSEQ multiplex PCR; in TCRdb, only in-frame clones are kept and a portion is missing. Among more than 100,000 clones listed, over 75% were seen once. Sequences were derived from peripheral blood, sampled on day 0 of AZD1222 vaccination. The source is an adult in good health.

This clone occurred a few times. This chain joins TRBV11-2 and TRBJ2-7, with D perhaps being TRBD1 or TRBD2 (5 bases each). Germline V gene sequence: CDR1 SGHAT, CDR2 FQNNGV. This CDR3 contains 14 residues. V lost 5 bases and J lost 0, with 11 bases in between. CDR3 in DNA: TGTGCCAGCAGCCACGCAGGGAGCTCCTACGAGCAGTACTTC. Its protein product is CASSHAGSSYEQYF.

CDR3 sequence reads: CASSLNARQPQHF. The CDR3 DNA is TGTGCCAGCAGTTTAAATGCTCGACAGCCCCAGCATTTT. V and J are TRBV12-3 or TRBV12-4 and TRBJ1-5; no firm D call. Trimming left V 2 bases short and J 7 bases short, with 9 bases between. This CDR3 contains 13 residues.

V gene TRBV5-6 combines with J gene TRBJ1-4, with a tentative D call TRBD1 (5 bases). V lost 1 base and J 8 bases, leaving 12 bases between the germline ends. CDR3 length equals 14 residues. Germline V gene data show CDR1 as SGHDT and CDR2 as YYEEEE. The CDR3 region has the DNA TGTGCCAGCAGCTTGTTAGCAGGGCGGGAAAAACTGTTTTTT. It codes for CASSLLAGREKLFF.

The rearrangement joins TRBV19 to TRBJ2-3, with a weak D call TRBD2 (5 bases). The germline V and J ends were trimmed by 6 bases and 3 bases, with 19 bases remaining between them. The CDR3 has 16 amino acids. Germline lookup yields CDR1 LNHDA and CDR2 SQIVND (reference sequence). The CDR3 DNA reads as TGTGCCAGTAGCCCTCAGGACCCAAGAGGGACAGATACGCAGTATTTT. This gives the protein CASSPQDPRGTDTQYF.

The chain links TRBV5-6 to TRBJ2-2; D may be TRBD1 (6 bases). V lost 2 bases to trimming and J lost 4 bases, with 21 bases between them. Germline V gives CDR1 SGHDT, CDR2 YYEEEE. The CDR3 covers 18 residues. The CDR3 region has the DNA TGTGCCAGCAGCTTCCCCGGCGCCGGGACAATAACCACCGGGGAGCTGTTTTTT. Translated, it gives CASSFPGAGTITTGELFF.

The chain links TRBV24-1 to TRBJ2-2; D unclear. Trimming removed 4 bases at V and 1 base at J, with 9 bases between. In germline, CDR1 is KGHDR, CDR2 SFDVKD. This CDR3 region has 15 residues. CDR3: CATSDTRENTGELFF. The CDR3 DNA follows: TGTGCCACCAGTGACACACGAGAGAACACCGGGGAGCTGTTTTTT.

This chain links TRBV19 with TRBJ1-5, with D uncertain. CDR1 and CDR2 (germline): LNHDA, SQIVND (reference sequence). The V end lost 7 bases, the J end lost 0 bases, and 10 bases lay between the germline ends. The CDR3 loop spans 14 amino acids. The CDR3 nucleotides read TGTGCCAGTAAGGGAGGGTTTAGCAATCAGCCCCAGCATTTT. Encoded protein: CASKGGFSNQPQHF. Looking up the rest from reference TRBV19 and TRBJ1-5 gives the full variable domain: DGGITQSPKYLFRKEGQNVTLSCEQNLNHDAMYWYRQDPGQGLRLIYYSQIVNDFQKGDIAEGYSVSREKKESFPLTVTSAQKNPTAFYLCASKGGFSNQPQHFGDGTRLSIL.

The rearrangement uses TRBV29-1 and TRBJ1-2, with 8 bases identical to TRBD1. The germline gives CDR1 SQVTM, CDR2 ANQGSEA. V trimming: 7 bases; J trimming: 6 bases; junction bases outside the gene matches: 4. The CDR3 is 11 amino acids. The CDR3 sequence is CSGQGADGYTF. In nucleotides, the CDR3 is TGCAGCGGCCAGGGGGCCGATGGCTACACCTTC.

The gene calls are TRBV27 and TRBJ2-4, with TRBD2 matching over 10 bases. Germline CDR1 and CDR2: MNHEY and SMNVEV (reference sequence). V lost 3 bases to trimming and J lost 9 bases; unmatched junction nucleotides: 8. The CDR3 is 15 amino acids. CDR3 sequence: CASSFGSGGRGIQYF. In DNA form, the CDR3 reads TGTGCCAGCAGTTTTGGTAGCGGGGGGAGGGGCATTCAGTACTTC.

The gene calls are TRBV25-1 and TRBJ1-2; a weak D match, TRBD1 (5 bases). CDR1 is MGHDK and CDR2 is SYGVNS in the germline V gene. CDR3 length: 13 amino acids. Trimming removed 1 base at V and 8 bases at J, with 11 bases between. The CDR3 reads CASSEWAGKGYTF. Written as DNA, the CDR3 is TGTGCCAGCAGTGAATGGGCAGGGAAAGGCTACACCTTC.

The rearrangement links TRBV2 to TRBJ1-2; TRBD1 agrees at 7 bases. V was clipped by 6 bases and J by 4 bases; unmatched bases: 8. Germline V gives CDR1 SNHLY, CDR2 FYNNEI. The CDR3 is 14 residues long. CDR3 sequence: CASRDTGTVYGYTF. DNA of the CDR3: TGTGCCAGCAGAGATACGGGGACAGTCTATGGCTACACCTTC.

This clone was seen ten or more times. The rearrangement joins TRBV11-2 to TRBJ1-1; TRBD1 matches at 7 bases. Germline CDR1 SGHAT, CDR2 FQNNGV. CDR3 length: 15 amino acids. V was pared by 3 bases and J by 5 bases, with 9 bases of the junction left unmatched. CDR3 sequence: CASSFHKGAGTEAFF. Written as DNA, the CDR3 is TGTGCCAGCAGCTTTCATAAGGGGGCAGGGACTGAAGCTTTCTTT.

The sample holds one count of this clone. The CDR3 nucleotides read TGTGCCAGCAGCCCCTCCGGCAGTTTGAACTATGGCTACACCTTC. It specifies CASSPSGSLNYGYTF. J is TRBJ1-2 and V is TRBV6-5, with D unclear. This CDR3 spans 15 amino acids. Per germline, CDR1 MNHEY and CDR2 SVGAGI. V lost 6 bases, J lost 2 bases, and 16 bases lay in between.

The rearrangement joins TRBV28 to TRBJ1-2, with TRBD1 as a possible D gene (6 bases). Germline-derived CDR1 and CDR2 are MDHEN and SYDVKM. The V gene lost 1 base and the J gene lost 3 bases, with 15 bases spanning the gap. The CDR3 extends over 16 amino acids. CDR3 sequence reads: CASSLFGRGDYYGYTF. The DNA of the CDR3 is TGTGCCAGCAGTTTATTCGGCAGGGGCGATTACTATGGCTACACCTTC.

The chain combines TRBV3-1 (or the pseudogene TRBV3-2) with TRBJ2-7, with no clear D. The CDR3 spans 14 residues. Germline V gene lookup returns CDR1 LGHDT and CDR2 YNNKEL (reference sequence). The V end lost 4 bases, the J end lost 3 bases, and 13 bases lay between the germline ends. CDR3 nucleotides: TGTGCCAGCAGCCCCCCTCCTCCCTACTACGAGCAGTACTTC. Its translation: CASSPPPPYYEQYF.

The chain combines TRBV6-2 or TRBV6-3 with TRBJ2-5; D gene ambiguous. The CDR3 extends over 13 amino acids. Germline lookup yields CDR1 MNHEY and CDR2 SVGEGT. V was clipped by 4 bases and J by 2 bases, with 8 bases between them. The CDR3 here is CASSFALQETQYF. DNA for the CDR3: TGTGCCAGCAGTTTTGCACTTCAAGAGACCCAGTACTTC.

The chain recombines TRBV18 with TRBJ2-5; 13 bases fit TRBD2. Trimming removed 3 bases from V and 5 bases from J; junction bases left unmatched: 3. Germline V CDR1 and CDR2: KGHSH, LQKENI. The CDR3 has 15 amino acids. The DNA of the CDR3 is TGTGCCAGCTCACCGGGACTAGCGGGGAGGGAGACCCAGTACTTC. Translation: CASSPGLAGRETQYF.

This chain uses TRBV6-1 with TRBJ1-1; TRBD1 is a possible D gene (5 bases). The germline V gene encodes CDR1 MNHNS and CDR2 SASEGT. The CDR3 contains 15 residues. The V end was cut by 2 bases, the J end by 3 bases, with 13 bases between. The CDR3, as DNA: TGTGCCAGCAGTGAAAGGGGAGGACGTTACACTGAAGCTTTCTTT. It encodes CASSERGGRYTEAFF.

The chain uses TRBV18 and TRBJ1-1; 9 bases match TRBD1. This CDR3 has 15 residues. CDR1 is KGHSH and CDR2 is LQKENI in the germline V gene. V gave up 0 bases and J gave up 10 bases; unmatched junction bases: 9. The CDR3 nucleotides are TGTGCCAGCTCACCACCTATCGTACAGGGGGCGGCAGCTTTCTTT. This codes for CASSPPIVQGAAAFF.

The chain employs TRBV4-3 and TRBJ1-5, with unresolved D. The CDR3 has 18 amino acids. Trimming stripped 0 bases from V and 0 bases from J, with 15 bases between. Germline V gene data show CDR1 as LGHNA and CDR2 as YSLEER. The CDR3 protein is CASSQEVANDNSNQPQHF. The DNA for the CDR3 is TGCGCCAGCAGCCAAGAGGTGGCGAATGACAATAGCAATCAGCCCCAGCATTTT.

The chain links TRBV11-2 to TRBJ1-1; D is unresolved. The CDR3 extends over 14 amino acids. Germline lookup yields CDR1 SGHAT and CDR2 FQNNGV. Deletions cut 5 bases from V and 7 bases from J, with 17 bases between. In nucleotides, the CDR3 is TGTGCCAGCAGCCGATTACTTAACAAAGGTGAAGCTTTCTTT. Translating gives CASSRLLNKGEAFF.

The J gene is TRBJ1-2, the V gene TRBV5-4; TRBD1 agrees at 8 bases. After removal of 0 bases from V and 8 bases from J, the junction contained 3 bases not matched to a gene. This CDR3 has 13 amino acids. Germline V gene sequence: CDR1 SGHNT, CDR2 YYREEE (reference sequence). CDR3 residues: CASSLEQGDGYTF. The CDR3 DNA is TGTGCCAGCAGCTTGGAACAGGGGGACGGCTACACCTTC.

CDR3 sequence (DNA): TGTGCCAGCAGCTTAGGACAGGGAGGGGAGACCCAGTACTTC. Translation gives CASSLGQGGETQYF. This chain uses TRBV11-3 with TRBJ2-5; D possibly uses TRBD1 or TRBD2 (7 bases each). Trimming pared 1 base from V and 5 bases from J, leaving 11 bases between. The germline V gene has CDR1 SGHNT and CDR2 YENEEA. The CDR3 extends over 14 amino acids.

The chain is built from TRBV5-1 and TRBJ2-5, with 9 nucleotides matching TRBD2. CDR1 is SGHRS and CDR2 is YFSETQ in the germline V gene. The CDR3 consists of 16 residues. Trimming cost V 0 bases and J 5 bases; bases outside gene matches: 8. CDR3 protein: CASSLVLRGGRETQYF. The CDR3 DNA follows: TGCGCCAGCAGCTTGGTGTTGCGGGGGGGCCGGGAGACCCAGTACTTC. Combining the CDR3 with reference TRBV5-1 and TRBJ2-5 gives the whole variable domain KAGVTQTPRYLIKTRGQQVTLSCSPISGHRSVSWYQQTPGQGLQFLFEYFSETQRNKGNFPGRFSGRQFSNSRSEMNVSTLELGDSALYLCASSLVLRGGRETQYFGPGTRLLVL.

The chain is built from TRBV7-2 and TRBJ1-1; D remains ambiguous. CDR1 SGHTA and CDR2 FQGNSA come from the germline V gene. The length of the CDR3 is 13 residues. V was trimmed by 3 bases and J by 8 bases, leaving 13 bases between them. The CDR3 DNA reads TGTGCCAGCAGCTTTGGACTGATGGAGGAAGCTTTCTTT. Translated: CASSFGLMEEAFF.

The chain uses TRBV29-1 and TRBJ2-5; 8 bases fit TRBD1. The germline V gene encodes CDR1 SQVTM and CDR2 ANQGSEA. CDR3 size: 14 residues. J lost 6 bases, V lost 5 bases, and 11 bases had no gene match. CDR3 DNA: TGCAGCGTTCAACGGACAGGGAGCGTTAAGACCCAGTACTTC. Translated: CSVQRTGSVKTQYF.

V gene TRBV27 combines with J gene TRBJ2-2; possibly TRBD1 for D (5 bases). The CDR3 consists of 17 residues. Germline V lookup: CDR1 MNHEY, CDR2 SMNVEV (reference sequence). Trimming shortened V by 6 bases and J by 6 bases, and 23 bases separated the two germline ends. The CDR3 region has the DNA TGTGCCAGCAGACGGCAGGGCCGGGCTTCGGTGGCCGGGGAGCTGTTTTTT. Its translation: CASRRQGRASVAGELFF.

The chain couples TRBV11-2 to TRBJ1-2, with D perhaps matching TRBD1 (5 bases). The CDR3 is 12 residues long. Trimming stripped 3 bases from V and 5 bases from J, with 7 bases between. Germline lookup yields CDR1 SGHAT and CDR2 FQNNGV. The CDR3 region has the DNA TGTGCCAGCAGCTTCCGACAGTATGGCTACACCTTC. This translates into CASSFRQYGYTF.

A single count supports this clone. The V gene is TRBV2, the J gene TRBJ2-5; D gene uncertain. The CDR3 covers 12 residues. The ends were cut back, 3 bases at V and 7 bases at J, with 9 bases in the middle. Germline V CDR1 and CDR2: SNHLY, FYNNEI. For the CDR3, the DNA is TGTGCCAGCAGTGATAGTTTACGGACCCAGTACTTC. Translated: CASSDSLRTQYF. Full variable domain (remainder filled in from reference TRBV2 and TRBJ2-5): EPEVTQTPSHQVTQMGQEVILRCVPISNHLYFYWYRQILGQKVEFLVSFYNNEISEKSEIFDDQFSVERPDGSNFTLKIRSTKLEDSAMYFCASSDSLRTQYFGPGTRLLVL.

The chain employs TRBV7-3 and TRBJ1-1, with D possibly matching TRBD1 (6 bases). Germline CDR1 is SGHTA and CDR2 is FQGTGA. This CDR3 has 13 amino acids. V was clipped by 5 bases and J by 1 base, with 8 bases between them. The CDR3 DNA sequence: TGTGCCAGCAGCGAAGGGGGGAACACTGAAGCTTTCTTT. It codes for CASSEGGNTEAFF.